One and the same sample provided the 7 T cell receptor beta chains below, sequenced in a study of lymphopenia after photon versus proton radiotherapy. TCRdb's copy holds only in-frame clones and misses some; the assay was immunoSEQ multiplex PCR. The table has about 40,000 clones, about 82% seen once. Sample: peripheral blood, taken from a patient treated with proton-based radiotherapy. These receptors originate from a woman in her 70s with pancreatic cancer. Some clones in this sample may be carry-over from other donors' samples.

CDR3 DNA sequence: TGTGCCAGCATACTGGACAGGCAGAACACTGAAGCTTTCTTT. This gives the protein CASILDRQNTEAFF. The chain combines TRBV6-5 with TRBJ1-1; 7 positions agree with TRBD1. Germline trimming cut 7 bases from V and 1 base from J; bases unmatched to any gene: 6. The germline V gene encodes CDR1 MNHEY and CDR2 SVGAGI. The CDR3 is 14 amino acids.

J is TRBJ2-3 and V is TRBV14; no firm D call. This CDR3 is 14 amino acids long. Deletions cut 0 bases from V and 2 bases from J, with 6 bases between. The germline V gene encodes CDR1 SGHDN and CDR2 FVKESK. CDR3 loop: CASSQETPTDTQYF. The CDR3, as DNA: TGTGCCAGCAGCCAAGAAACGCCCACAGATACGCAGTATTTT.

The CDR3, as DNA: TGTGCCAGCTCACTAAACAGGCTAGGGACAGGGGACAATGAGCAGTTCTTC. Its translation is CASSLNRLGTGDNEQFF. The chain joins TRBV18 to TRBJ2-1, with 10 bases identical to TRBD1. The CDR3 runs to 17 residues. J was trimmed by 5 bases and V by 4 bases; bases with no gene match: 11. Germline V lookup: CDR1 KGHSH, CDR2 LQKENI. Based on the CDR3 plus reference TRBV18 and TRBJ2-1, the full variable domain is NAGVMQNPRHLVRRRGQEARLRCSPMKGHSHVYWYRQLPEEGLKFMVYLQKENIIDESGMPKERFSAEFPKEGPSILRIQQVVRGDSAAYFCASSLNRLGTGDNEQFFGPGTRLTVL.

V and J are TRBV7-9 and TRBJ2-5, with a tentative D call TRBD1 (6 bases). The CDR3 totals 14 residues. Germline V lookup: CDR1 SEHNR, CDR2 FQNEAQ (reference sequence). V shed 2 bases and J shed 5 bases, with 12 bases lying between them. CDR3 DNA sequence: TGTGCCAGCAGCTTAATGGGGGCTGGGGAGACCCAGTACTTC. Its translation is CASSLMGAGETQYF.

The chain links TRBV18 to TRBJ2-7; unclear D gene. This CDR3 is 13 amino acids long. CDR1 is KGHSH, CDR2 LQKENI, per germline. Trimming shortened V by 4 bases and J by 4 bases, and 11 bases separated the two germline ends. The CDR3 is CASSLVGSYEQYF. The CDR3 DNA reads as TGTGCCAGCTCACTAGTTGGCTCTTACGAGCAGTACTTC.

The chain carries TRBV9 and TRBJ2-3, with 11 positions matching TRBD1. CDR1 is SGDLS, CDR2 YYNGEE, per germline. CDR3 length equals 16 residues. V shed 3 bases and J 4 bases; nucleotides not matched to a gene: 7. The CDR3 DNA sequence: TGTGCCAGCAGCGCGACCGGGACAGGGGGTCCAGATACGCAGTATTTT. This translates into CASSATGTGGPDTQYF.

The chain is built from TRBV6-5 and TRBJ2-3; D call uncertain. The CDR3 runs to 14 residues. The germline V and J ends were trimmed by 0 bases and 0 bases, with 4 bases remaining between them. In germline, CDR1 is MNHEY, CDR2 SVGAGI. The DNA of the CDR3 is TGTGCCAGCAGTTACTCTACCAGCACAGATACGCAGTATTTT. It is translated as CASSYSTSTDTQYF.